The T cell receptor (beta chain) under discussion was sequenced for a study of human T cells and chemical hapten exposure. The V gene end was trimmed by 7 bases and the J gene end by 7 bases; junction bases not matched to a gene: 15. The CDR3 is 16 residues long. Germline CDR1 reads MNHEY; CDR2 reads SVGEGT. Time point given: patch test 2, 6 weeks after DPC sensitization. Indicated treatment: therapeutic diphenylcyclopropenone sensitization with weekly scalp DPC. The study enrolled 18 to 70-year-old alopecia patients suitable for DPC. This clonotype was detected ten times or more. Each CDR3 protein gets one entry after TCRdb re-called the RACE reads with MiXCR. There are roughly 100,000 distinct CDR3 sequences in the sample; over 7.5% occur only once, and approximately 2% lies in the top ten.

This receptor was identified in a woman in her 40s with alopecia areata. Some clones in this sample may be carry-over from other donors' samples. The specimen was whole blood, collected in connection with sensitization to the hapten diphenylcyclopropenone (DPC). This rearrangement joins TRBV6-2 or TRBV6-3 to TRBJ2-3; 9 bases are a match to TRBD2. The CDR3 loop is CASTLSIGREGNTQYF. CDR3 in DNA: TGTGCCAGCACCCTCTCGATAGGGCGGGAGGGAAATACGCAGTATTTT.